Below, 8 T cell receptor beta chains from the same sample are listed, as sequenced in a study of blood T cell repertoires in COVID-19. Profiling relied on immunoSEQ multiplex PCR, and the TCRdb table lists in-frame clones only, not all of them. The sample lists a few hundred thousand clones; 85% to 90% were seen once. Sequenced: peripheral blood. All receptors come from a man aged 60 to 69 with acute or convalescent COVID-19.

V and J are TRBV28 and TRBJ2-6; 8 positions agree with TRBD1. The ends lost 3 bases at V and 4 bases at J; junction bases unmatched: 5. This CDR3 region has 16 residues. Germline CDR1 reads MDHEN; CDR2 reads SYDVKM. The CDR3 nucleotides are TGTGCCAGCAGTTTCCCCAGGGGGCACGGGGCCAACGTCCTGACTTTC. Translated: CASSFPRGHGANVLTF.

This clone has a single count. The rearrangement uses TRBV19 and TRBJ1-2; D uncertain. Germline V CDR1 and CDR2: LNHDA, SQIVND (reference sequence). V was trimmed by 5 bases and J by 7 bases, leaving 14 bases between them. CDR3 length: 13 amino acids. The CDR3 protein is CASSGDLSSGYTF. CDR3 nucleotide sequence: TGTGCCAGTAGTGGAGATTTGTCGTCTGGCTACACCTTC. Full variable domain (remainder filled in from reference TRBV19 and TRBJ1-2): DGGITQSPKYLFRKEGQNVTLSCEQNLNHDAMYWYRQDPGQGLRLIYYSQIVNDFQKGDIAEGYSVSREKKESFPLTVTSAQKNPTAFYLCASSGDLSSGYTFGSGTRLTVV.

The V call is TRBV5-1, the J call TRBJ2-3; D is undetermined. Germline V gives CDR1 SGHRS, CDR2 YFSETQ. Trimming removed 0 bases at V and 2 bases at J, with 4 bases between. The CDR3 is made up of 13 amino acids. CDR3 sequence: CASSLDFTDTQYF. The CDR3 nucleotides read TGCGCCAGCAGCTTGGACTTCACAGATACGCAGTATTTT.

CDR3 residues: CASSPYGTGSTGELFF. The CDR3 region has the DNA TGTGCCAGTAGTCCCTACGGGACAGGGAGTACCGGGGAGCTGTTTTTT. This sequence joins TRBV19 and TRBJ2-2; 9 nucleotides line up with TRBD1. V gave up 5 bases and J gave up 5 bases; unmatched junction bases: 9. The CDR3 contains 16 residues. CDR1 is LNHDA and CDR2 is SQIVND in the germline V gene (reference sequence). Complete variable domain (other parts from reference TRBV19 and TRBJ2-2): DGGITQSPKYLFRKEGQNVTLSCEQNLNHDAMYWYRQDPGQGLRLIYYSQIVNDFQKGDIAEGYSVSREKKESFPLTVTSAQKNPTAFYLCASSPYGTGSTGELFFGEGSRLTVL.

This clone was recorded only once. The chain couples TRBV27 to TRBJ2-3; possible D gene TRBD2, 6 bases. V lost 5 bases, J lost 5 bases, and 14 bases lay in between. Germline-derived CDR1 and CDR2 are MNHEY and SMNVEV (reference sequence). The CDR3 runs to 14 residues. The CDR3 spells CASSPGLSQDTQYF. The CDR3 DNA is TGTGCCAGCAGTCCAGGACTAAGTCAAGATACGCAGTATTTT.

This chain links TRBV7-2 with TRBJ2-1; possible D gene TRBD1, 5 bases. Looked up from germline, CDR1 is SGHTA and CDR2 is FQGNSA. Trimming left V 3 bases short and J 4 bases short, with 10 bases between. The CDR3 spans 14 residues. CDR3 sequence: CASSLRQSYNEQFF. CDR3 nucleotide sequence: TGTGCCAGCAGCTTGCGACAGTCGTACAATGAGCAGTTCTTC. Complete variable domain (other parts from reference TRBV7-2 and TRBJ2-1): GAGVSQSPSNKVTEKGKDVELRCDPISGHTALYWYRQSLGQGLEFLIYFQGNSAPDKSGLPSDRFSAERTGGSVSTLTIQRTQQEDSAVYLCASSLRQSYNEQFFGPGTRLTVL.

There are a few counts of this clone. The chain recombines TRBV14 with TRBJ1-2; D call uncertain. Germline CDR1 and CDR2: SGHDN and FVKESK. The CDR3 has 16 residues. V was clipped by 5 bases and J by 1 base, with 17 bases between them. CDR3 coding DNA: TGTGCCAGCAGCGCAAGAGGGTCGAGGGTTAACTATGGCTACACCTTC. This translates into CASSARGSRVNYGYTF. The entire variable domain, with the rest obtained from reference TRBV14 and TRBJ1-2, is as follows: EAGVTQFPSHSVIEKGQTVTLRCDPISGHDNLYWYRRVMGKEIKFLLHFVKESKQDESGMPNNRFLAERTGGTYSTLKVQPAELEDSGVYFCASSARGSRVNYGYTFGSGTRLTVV.

The CDR3 spells CASSLEVGTSRYNEQFF. CDR3 in DNA: TGCGCCAGCAGCTTGGAAGTCGGGACTAGTCGCTACAATGAGCAGTTCTTC. V and J are TRBV5-1 and TRBJ2-1; TRBD2 agrees at 8 bases. After removal of 0 bases from V and 3 bases from J, the junction contained 8 bases not matched to a gene. This CDR3 region has 17 residues. The V gene's germline CDR1 is SGHRS and CDR2 YFSETQ.